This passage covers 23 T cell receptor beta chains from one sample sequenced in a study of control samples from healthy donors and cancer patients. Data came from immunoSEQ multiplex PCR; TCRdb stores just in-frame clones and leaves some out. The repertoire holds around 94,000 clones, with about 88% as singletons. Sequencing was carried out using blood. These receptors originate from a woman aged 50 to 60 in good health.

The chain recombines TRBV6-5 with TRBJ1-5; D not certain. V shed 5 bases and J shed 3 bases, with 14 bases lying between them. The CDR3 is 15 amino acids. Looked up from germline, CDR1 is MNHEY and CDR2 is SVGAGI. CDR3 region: CASSRSQGHNQPQHF. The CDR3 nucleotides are TGTGCCAGCAGTCGCTCTCAAGGGCACAATCAGCCCCAGCATTTT.

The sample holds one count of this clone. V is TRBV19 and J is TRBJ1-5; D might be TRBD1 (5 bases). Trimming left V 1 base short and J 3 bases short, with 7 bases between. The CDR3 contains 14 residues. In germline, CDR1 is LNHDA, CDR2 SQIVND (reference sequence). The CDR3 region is CASSIVGANQPQHF. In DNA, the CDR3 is TGTGCCAGTAGTATAGTAGGGGCCAATCAGCCCCAGCATTTT.

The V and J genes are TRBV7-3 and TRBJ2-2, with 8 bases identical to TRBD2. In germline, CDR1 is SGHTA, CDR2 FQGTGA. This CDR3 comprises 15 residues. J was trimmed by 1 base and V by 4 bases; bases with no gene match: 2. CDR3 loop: CASSSGRGNTGELFF. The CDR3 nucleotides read TGTGCCAGCAGCTCCGGGAGGGGGAACACCGGGGAGCTGTTTTTT.

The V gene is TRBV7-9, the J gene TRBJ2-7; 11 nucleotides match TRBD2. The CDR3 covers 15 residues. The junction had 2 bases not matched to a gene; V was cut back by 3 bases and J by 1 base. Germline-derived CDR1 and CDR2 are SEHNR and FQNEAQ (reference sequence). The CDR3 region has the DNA TGTGCCAGCAGCTTCAGGACTAGCGGGTCCTACGAGCAGTACTTC. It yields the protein CASSFRTSGSYEQYF.

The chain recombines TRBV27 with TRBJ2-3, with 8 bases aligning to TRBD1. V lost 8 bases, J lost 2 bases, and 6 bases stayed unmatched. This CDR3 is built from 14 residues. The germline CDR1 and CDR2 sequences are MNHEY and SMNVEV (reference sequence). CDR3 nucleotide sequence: TGTGCCAGCCGCAGACAGGGGCACACAGATACGCAGTATTTT. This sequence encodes CASRRQGHTDTQYF.

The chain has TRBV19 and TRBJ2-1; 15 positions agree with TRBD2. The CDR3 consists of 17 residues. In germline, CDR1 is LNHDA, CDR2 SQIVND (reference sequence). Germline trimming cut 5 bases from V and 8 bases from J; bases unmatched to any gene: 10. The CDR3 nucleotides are TGTGCCAGTAGTTACGGACTAGCGGGGGGGCTAAGGTATGAGCAGTTCTTC. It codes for CASSYGLAGGLRYEQFF.

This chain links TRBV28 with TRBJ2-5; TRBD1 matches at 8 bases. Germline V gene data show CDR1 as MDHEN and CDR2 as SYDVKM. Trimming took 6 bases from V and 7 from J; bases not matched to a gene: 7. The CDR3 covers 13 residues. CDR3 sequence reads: CASSPGTGWTQYF. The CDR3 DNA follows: TGTGCCAGCAGCCCAGGGACAGGCTGGACCCAGTACTTC.

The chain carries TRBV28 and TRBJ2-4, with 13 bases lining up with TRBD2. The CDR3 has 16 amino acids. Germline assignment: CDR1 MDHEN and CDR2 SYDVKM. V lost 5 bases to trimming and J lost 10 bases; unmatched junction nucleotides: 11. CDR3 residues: CASSRGETSGRNIQYF. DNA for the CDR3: TGTGCCAGCAGTCGGGGTGAGACTAGCGGGAGGAATATTCAGTACTTC.

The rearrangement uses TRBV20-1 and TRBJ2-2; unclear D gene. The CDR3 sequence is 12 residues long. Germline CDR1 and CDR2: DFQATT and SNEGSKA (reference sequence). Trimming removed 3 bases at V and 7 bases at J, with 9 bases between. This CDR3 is CSASDSYGELFF. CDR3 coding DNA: TGCAGTGCTAGTGATAGCTACGGGGAGCTGTTTTTT.

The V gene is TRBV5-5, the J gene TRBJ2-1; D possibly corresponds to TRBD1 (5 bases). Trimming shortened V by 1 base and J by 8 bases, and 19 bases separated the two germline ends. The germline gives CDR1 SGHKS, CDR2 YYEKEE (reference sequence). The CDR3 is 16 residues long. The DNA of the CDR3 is TGTGCCAGCAGCTTGCTTGTTGCAGGGAATAGGGATGAGCAGTTCTTC. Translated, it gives CASSLLVAGNRDEQFF.

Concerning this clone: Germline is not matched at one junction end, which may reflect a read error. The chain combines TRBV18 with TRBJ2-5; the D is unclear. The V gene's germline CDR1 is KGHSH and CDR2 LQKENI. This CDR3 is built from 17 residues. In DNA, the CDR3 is TGTGCCAGCTCACCAAACGAACGGGCTCGCCTTCAAGGGACCCAGTACTTC. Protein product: CASSPNERARLQGTQYF.

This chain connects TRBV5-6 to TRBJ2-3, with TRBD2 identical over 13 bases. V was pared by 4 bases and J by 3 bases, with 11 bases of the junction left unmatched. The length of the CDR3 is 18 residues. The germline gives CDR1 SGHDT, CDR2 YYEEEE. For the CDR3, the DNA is TGTGCCAGCAGCCTCGGACTAGCGGGGGCCGGGCTAACAGATACGCAGTATTTT. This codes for CASSLGLAGAGLTDTQYF.

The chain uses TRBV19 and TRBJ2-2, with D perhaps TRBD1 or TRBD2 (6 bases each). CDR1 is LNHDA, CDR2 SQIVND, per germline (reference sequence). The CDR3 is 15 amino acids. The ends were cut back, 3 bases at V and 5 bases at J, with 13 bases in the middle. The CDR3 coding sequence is TGTGCCAGTAGTATTTGGGGGGCGCGAACCGGGGAGCTGTTTTTT. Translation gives CASSIWGARTGELFF.

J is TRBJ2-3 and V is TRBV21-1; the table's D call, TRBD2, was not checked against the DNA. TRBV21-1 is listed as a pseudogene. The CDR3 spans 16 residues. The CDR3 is CASSKVSPSGPDTQYF. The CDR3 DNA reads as TGTGCCAGCAGCAAAGTCTCTCCAAGCGGACCAGATACGCAGTATTTT.

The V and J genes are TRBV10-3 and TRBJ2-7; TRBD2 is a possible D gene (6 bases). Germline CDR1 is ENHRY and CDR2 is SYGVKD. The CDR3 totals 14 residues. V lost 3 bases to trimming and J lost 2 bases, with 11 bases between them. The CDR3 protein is CAISDSAGPYEQYF. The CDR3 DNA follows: TGTGCCATCAGTGACTCCGCGGGGCCCTACGAGCAGTACTTC.

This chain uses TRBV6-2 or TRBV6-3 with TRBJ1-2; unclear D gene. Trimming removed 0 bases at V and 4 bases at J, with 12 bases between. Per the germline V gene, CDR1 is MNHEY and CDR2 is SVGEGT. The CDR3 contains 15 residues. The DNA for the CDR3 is TGTGCCAGCAGTTACTCGATCCAGCACATCTATGGCTACACCTTC. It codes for CASSYSIQHIYGYTF.

CDR3 nucleotides: TGTGCCAGCTCCCGGGTTGGGTTGAATGAGCAGTTCTTC. Amino acids: CASSRVGLNEQFF. The chain couples TRBV18 to TRBJ2-1; no reliable D call. In germline, CDR1 is KGHSH, CDR2 LQKENI. The CDR3 is made up of 13 amino acids. V lost 6 bases and J lost 7, with 13 bases in between.

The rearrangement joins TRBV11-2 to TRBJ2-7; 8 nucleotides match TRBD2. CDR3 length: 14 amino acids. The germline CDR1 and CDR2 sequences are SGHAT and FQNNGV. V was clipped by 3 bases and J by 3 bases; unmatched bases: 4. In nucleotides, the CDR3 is TGTGCCAGCAGCTTTACCAGCGGGAGCTACGAGCAGTACTTC. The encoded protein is CASSFTSGSYEQYF. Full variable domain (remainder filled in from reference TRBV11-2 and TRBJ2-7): EAGVAQSPRYKIIEKRQSVAFWCNPISGHATLYWYQQILGQGPKLLIQFQNNGVVDDSQLPKDRFSAERLKGVDSTLKIQPAKLEDSAVYLCASSFTSGSYEQYFGPGTRLTVT.

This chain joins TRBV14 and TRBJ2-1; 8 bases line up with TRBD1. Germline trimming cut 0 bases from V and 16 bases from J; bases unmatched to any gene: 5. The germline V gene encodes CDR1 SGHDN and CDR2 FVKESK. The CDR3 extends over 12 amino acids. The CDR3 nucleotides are TGTGCCAGCAGCCAAGATCACAGGGGGTCATTCTTC. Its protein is CASSQDHRGSFF.

CDR3 in amino acids: CASSPQETQYF. CDR3 bases: TGTGCCAGCAGCCCCCAAGAGACCCAGTACTTC. The V and J genes are TRBV5-8 and TRBJ2-5; D is unclear. The CDR3 contains 11 residues. CDR1 SGHTS and CDR2 YDEGEE come from the germline V gene. Trimming removed 4 bases at V and 1 base at J, with 2 bases between.

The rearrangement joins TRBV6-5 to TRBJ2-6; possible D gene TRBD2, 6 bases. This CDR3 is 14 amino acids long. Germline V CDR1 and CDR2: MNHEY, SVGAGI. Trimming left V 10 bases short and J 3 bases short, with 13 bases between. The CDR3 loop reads CATYGGVGANVLTF. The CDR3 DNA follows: TGTGCCACCTACGGAGGGGTTGGGGCCAACGTCCTGACTTTC.

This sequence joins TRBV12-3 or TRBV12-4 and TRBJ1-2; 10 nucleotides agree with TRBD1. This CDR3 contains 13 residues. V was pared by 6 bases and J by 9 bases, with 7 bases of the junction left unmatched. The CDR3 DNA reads TGTGCCAGCAGGCAACCGGGACAGGGGAGCTACACCTTC. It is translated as CASRQPGQGSYTF.

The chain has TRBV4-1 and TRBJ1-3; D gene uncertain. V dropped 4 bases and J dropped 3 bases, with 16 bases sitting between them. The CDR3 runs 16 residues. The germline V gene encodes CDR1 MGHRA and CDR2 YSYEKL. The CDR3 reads CASSRAPGQIGNTIYF. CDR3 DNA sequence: TGCGCCAGCAGCCGTGCGCCGGGTCAGATTGGAAACACCATATATTTT.